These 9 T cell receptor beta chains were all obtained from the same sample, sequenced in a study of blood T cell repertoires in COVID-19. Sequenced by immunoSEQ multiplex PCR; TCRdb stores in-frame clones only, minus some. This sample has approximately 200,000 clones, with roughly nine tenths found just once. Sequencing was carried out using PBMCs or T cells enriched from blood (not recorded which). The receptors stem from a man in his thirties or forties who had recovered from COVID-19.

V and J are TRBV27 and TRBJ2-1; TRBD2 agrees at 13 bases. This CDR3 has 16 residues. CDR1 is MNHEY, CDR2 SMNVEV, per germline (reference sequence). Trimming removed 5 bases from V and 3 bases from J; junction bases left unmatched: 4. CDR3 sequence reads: CASSLGTSGVYNEQFF. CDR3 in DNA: TGTGCCAGCAGTCTCGGGACTAGCGGGGTCTACAATGAGCAGTTCTTC.

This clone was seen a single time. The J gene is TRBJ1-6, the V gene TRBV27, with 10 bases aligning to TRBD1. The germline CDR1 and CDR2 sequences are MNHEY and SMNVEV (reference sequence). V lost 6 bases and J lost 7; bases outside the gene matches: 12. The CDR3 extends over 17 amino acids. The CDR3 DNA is TGTGCCAGCAGCAGGCTGACAGGGGGCGGAATCAATTCACCCCTCCACTTT. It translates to CASSRLTGGGINSPLHF.

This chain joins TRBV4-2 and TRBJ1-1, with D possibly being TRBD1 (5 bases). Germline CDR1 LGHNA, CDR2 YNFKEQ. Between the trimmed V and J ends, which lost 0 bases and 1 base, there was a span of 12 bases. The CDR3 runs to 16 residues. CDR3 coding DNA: TGTGCCAGCAGCCAAGAACCCCGTCAGGGGAACACTGAAGCTTTCTTT. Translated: CASSQEPRQGNTEAFF.

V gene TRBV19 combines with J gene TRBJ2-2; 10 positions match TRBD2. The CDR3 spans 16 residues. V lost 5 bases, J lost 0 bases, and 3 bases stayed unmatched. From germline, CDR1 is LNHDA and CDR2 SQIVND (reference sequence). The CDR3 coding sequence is TGTGCCAGTAGTTCTAGCGGGAGATCGAACACCGGGGAGCTGTTTTTT. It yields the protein CASSSSGRSNTGELFF.

The CDR3 loop reads CASSQDPGWRGEKLFF. The DNA of the CDR3 is TGTGCCAGCAGCCAAGATCCCGGATGGAGGGGTGAAAAACTGTTTTTT. The gene calls are TRBV3-1 (or the pseudogene TRBV3-2) and TRBJ1-4, with D possibly TRBD1 on 5 matching bases. This CDR3 is 16 amino acids long. The V gene lost 0 bases and the J gene lost 7 bases, with 15 bases spanning the gap. Per the germline V gene, CDR1 is LGHDT and CDR2 is YNNKEL (reference sequence).

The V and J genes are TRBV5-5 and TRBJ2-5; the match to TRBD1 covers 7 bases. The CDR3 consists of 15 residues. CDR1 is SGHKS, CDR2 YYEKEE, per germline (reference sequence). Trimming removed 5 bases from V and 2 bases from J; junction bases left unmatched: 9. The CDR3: CASRRTGNFQETQYF. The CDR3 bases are TGTGCCAGCAGAAGGACAGGAAACTTTCAAGAGACCCAGTACTTC. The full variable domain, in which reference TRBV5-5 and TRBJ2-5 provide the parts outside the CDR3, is DAGVTQSPTHLIKTRGQQVTLRCSPISGHKSVSWYQQVLGQGPQFIFQYYEKEERGRGNFPDRFSARQFPNYSSELNVNALLLGDSALYLCASRRTGNFQETQYFGPGTRLLVL.

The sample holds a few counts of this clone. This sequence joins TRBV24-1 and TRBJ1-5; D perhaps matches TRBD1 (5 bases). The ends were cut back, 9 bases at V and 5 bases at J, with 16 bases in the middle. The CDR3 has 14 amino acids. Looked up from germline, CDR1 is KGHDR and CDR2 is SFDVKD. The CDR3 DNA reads TGTGCCACCCGATGGGTGGCAGGGCATCAGCCCCAGCATTTT. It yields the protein CATRWVAGHQPQHF.

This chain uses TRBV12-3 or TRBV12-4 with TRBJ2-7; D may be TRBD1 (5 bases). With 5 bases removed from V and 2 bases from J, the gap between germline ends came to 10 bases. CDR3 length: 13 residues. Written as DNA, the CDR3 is TGTGCCAGCAGTCAAGGGGAAGCCTACGAGCAGTACTTC. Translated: CASSQGEAYEQYF.

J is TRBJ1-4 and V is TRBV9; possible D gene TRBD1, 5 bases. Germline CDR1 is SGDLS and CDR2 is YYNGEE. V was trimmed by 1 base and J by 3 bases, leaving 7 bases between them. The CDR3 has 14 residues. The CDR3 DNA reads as TGTGCCAGCAGCGTATCGGGGGCTAATGAAAAACTGTTTTTT. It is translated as CASSVSGANEKLFF.